The 25 T cell receptor beta chains given below trace back to one sample, sequenced in a study of T cells in Graves' hyperthyroidism and ophthalmopathy. Researchers amplified the TCR beta CDR3 regions from RNA transcripts. HTBI primers were employed in a first-round RT-PCR of the TCR CDR3. TCRdb reprocessed the multiplex PCR reads with MiXCR, giving one entry per CDR3 protein. The table lists about 560,000 distinct CDR3 sequences, around 17% of them singletons. Source material: blood. The receptors come from a woman aged 18-29 years with Graves' hyperthyroidism.

The chain is built from TRBV6-1 and TRBJ2-7; D tentatively reads TRBD1 or TRBD2 (6 bases each). Trimming removed 7 bases at V and 3 bases at J, with 13 bases between. CDR3 length: 13 residues. Per the germline V gene, CDR1 is MNHNS and CDR2 is SASEGT. The CDR3 DNA reads TGTGCCAGCACCGGGGGCCTGGGCTACGAGCAGTACTTC. Protein product: CASTGGLGYEQYF.

Ten or more counts support this clonotype. The genes are TRBV12-3 or TRBV12-4 and TRBJ1-5; 9 nucleotides agree with TRBD1. The CDR3 is 13 residues long. V dropped 9 bases and J dropped 4; count of bases not matched to a gene: 4. CDR3 nucleotide sequence: TGTGCCAGTGCCGGACAGGGGAATCAGCCCCAGCATTTT. Encoded protein: CASAGQGNQPQHF.

The table lists this clonotype with many counts. The rearrangement joins TRBV12-3 or TRBV12-4 to TRBJ2-5, with 13 bases that match TRBD2. CDR3 length: 14 residues. J lost 5 bases, V lost 6 bases, and 3 bases had no gene match. CDR3 loop: CASRLAGGRETQYF. The CDR3 DNA is TGTGCCAGCAGACTAGCGGGGGGGCGGGAGACCCAGTACTTC.

This clonotype was seen at least ten times. The chain couples TRBV7-2 to TRBJ2-1, with 8 bases fitting TRBD2. With V trimmed by 2 bases and J by 9 bases, 6 bases remained unmatched. The CDR3 extends over 14 amino acids. Looked up from germline, CDR1 is SGHTA and CDR2 is FQGNSA. The CDR3, as DNA: TGTGCCAGCAGCTTACGGGGGGGCCCCAGTGAGCAGTTCTTC. It specifies CASSLRGGPSEQFF.

This clonotype appeared many times. The V and J genes are TRBV20-1 and TRBJ1-1; D perhaps matches TRBD1 (6 bases). Deletions cut 0 bases from V and 1 base from J, with 15 bases between. CDR1 is DFQATT and CDR2 is SNEGSKA in the germline V gene (reference sequence). The CDR3 has 16 residues. As DNA, the CDR3 is TGCAGTGCTAGAGACCCAAGGCAGGGGACGAACACTGAAGCTTTCTTT. This codes for CSARDPRQGTNTEAFF.

This clonotype has ten or more counts. The rearrangement links TRBV7-2 to TRBJ1-3, with 11 bases aligning to TRBD1. Germline-derived CDR1 and CDR2 are SGHTA and FQGNSA. The CDR3 totals 13 residues. The junction had 6 bases not matched to a gene; V was cut back by 3 bases and J by 14 bases. For the CDR3, the DNA is TGTGCCAGCAGCTTGGACAGGACAGGGGGCGTATATTTT. Amino acids: CASSLDRTGGVYF.

At least ten counts were recorded for this clonotype. V gene TRBV20-1 combines with J gene TRBJ2-7; D is unresolved. This CDR3 contains 12 residues. Germline assignment: CDR1 DFQATT and CDR2 SNEGSKA (reference sequence). The germline V and J ends were trimmed by 8 bases and 4 bases, with 15 bases remaining between them. The CDR3 reads CSPSDGAYEQYF. The CDR3 DNA reads as TGCAGTCCCTCGGACGGTGCTTACGAGCAGTACTTC.

This clonotype has at least ten counts. The chain couples TRBV10-3 to TRBJ2-6; possible D gene TRBD2, 5 bases. V was clipped by 0 bases and J by 0 bases, with 12 bases between them. Germline CDR1 is ENHRY and CDR2 is SYGVKD. The CDR3 has 18 amino acids. DNA of the CDR3: TGTGCCATCAGTGAGTCGGCCGGACTTAGCTCTGGGGCCAACGTCCTGACTTTC. Its protein product is CAISESAGLSSGANVLTF.

In its sample, this clonotype was seen many times. The rearrangement joins TRBV30 to TRBJ1-1; tentatively, D is TRBD1 (5 bases). Looked up from germline, CDR1 is GTSNPN and CDR2 is SVGIG (reference sequence). The CDR3 length is 13 residues. With 0 bases removed from V and 1 base from J, the gap between germline ends came to 6 bases. This chain's CDR3 is CAWSVGGNTEAFF. The CDR3 DNA reads TGTGCCTGGAGTGTGGGGGGGAACACTGAAGCTTTCTTT.

This clonotype occurred many times. The chain uses TRBV11-2 and TRBJ2-3; possibly TRBD2 for D (5 bases). The CDR3 loop spans 17 amino acids. Trimming took off 4 bases at V and 1 base at J, with 18 bases between the two ends. CDR1 and CDR2 from the germline V gene are SGHAT and FQNNGV. This CDR3 reads CASSSIPLAAGTDTQYF. In DNA, the CDR3 is TGTGCCAGCAGCTCCATCCCCCTAGCTGCTGGCACAGATACGCAGTATTTT.

This clonotype was detected a few times. The genes are TRBV5-6 and TRBJ2-6; no firm D call. CDR1 is SGHDT and CDR2 is YYEEEE in the germline V gene. The CDR3 runs 14 residues. V was shortened by 4 bases and J by 4 bases, with 9 bases between the two germline ends. The CDR3 reads CASSPSWGANVLTF. CDR3 DNA: TGTGCCAGCAGCCCCTCTTGGGGGGCCAACGTCCTGACTTTC.

CDR3 nucleotides: TGCAGCGTTGAAGCCCCCCGGGACAGGGGGTCCTACGAGCAGTACTTC. Translated: CSVEAPRDRGSYEQYF. V and J are TRBV29-1 and TRBJ2-7; the match to TRBD1 covers 11 bases. The CDR3 consists of 16 residues. Trimming cost V 1 base and J 1 base; bases outside gene matches: 6. Germline CDR1 is SQVTM and CDR2 is ANQGSEA.

This clonotype has a count of ten or more. The chain carries TRBV20-1 and TRBJ2-5; D remains ambiguous. The CDR3 is 14 amino acids. The germline V gene encodes CDR1 DFQATT and CDR2 SNEGSKA (reference sequence). V shed 0 bases and J shed 2 bases, with 10 bases lying between them. CDR3 region: CSAREGIRQETQYF. Here the CDR3 DNA reads TGCAGTGCTAGAGAGGGGATCCGTCAAGAGACCCAGTACTTC.

This clonotype was detected ten times or more. The rearrangement uses TRBV30 and TRBJ1-5, with D unclear. Germline V lookup: CDR1 GTSNPN, CDR2 SVGIG (reference sequence). Trimming took 1 base from V and 9 from J, leaving 16 bases between them. CDR3 length equals 14 residues. The CDR3 DNA sequence: TGTGCCTGGAGTGGGGCACGGTCGGATTGGCCCCAGCATTTT. Its protein is CAWSGARSDWPQHF. Together with reference TRBV30 and TRBJ1-5, the CDR3 gives the full variable domain: SQTIHQWPATLVQPVGSPLSLECTVEGTSNPNLYWYRQAAGRGLQLLFYSVGIGQISSEVPQNLSASRPQDRQFILSSKKLLLSDSGFYLCAWSGARSDWPQHFGDGTRLSIL.

This clonotype was found many times. J is TRBJ2-3 and V is TRBV20-1; 15 nucleotides match TRBD2. Germline V lookup: CDR1 DFQATT, CDR2 SNEGSKA (reference sequence). CDR3 length equals 20 residues. The junction had 16 bases not matched to a gene; V was cut back by 4 bases and J by 2 bases. The CDR3 loop reads CSAIRPTFGTSGRPTDTQYF. In nucleotides, the CDR3 is TGCAGTGCTATCCGCCCCACATTCGGGACTAGCGGGAGGCCCACAGATACGCAGTATTTT.

The chain couples TRBV12-3 or TRBV12-4 to TRBJ1-2, with D hard to call. Between the trimmed V and J ends, which lost 6 bases and 8 bases, there was a span of 16 bases. This CDR3 has 13 residues. Here the CDR3 DNA reads TGTGCCAGCAGCCCCAAGGGTGGACGGGGCTACACCTTC. Residues: CASSPKGGRGYTF.

This clonotype was detected ten times or more. The rearrangement links TRBV30 to TRBJ2-7; 10 nucleotides align to TRBD1. This CDR3 spans 14 amino acids. Germline assignment: CDR1 GTSNPN and CDR2 SVGIG (reference sequence). V shed 2 bases and J 3 bases; nucleotides not matched to a gene: 4. This chain's CDR3 is CAWSTGTGDYEQYF. The CDR3 bases are TGTGCCTGGAGTACCGGGACAGGGGACTACGAGCAGTACTTC.

V and J are TRBV11-2 and TRBJ1-4, with a tentative D call TRBD1 (5 bases). The CDR3 is 15 residues long. Germline loops: CDR1 SGHAT, CDR2 FQNNGV. V gave up 5 bases and J gave up 3 bases, with 13 bases separating them. CDR3 sequence: CASSPTGLPNEKLFF. In DNA form, the CDR3 reads TGTGCCAGCAGCCCGACGGGACTGCCTAATGAAAAACTGTTTTTT.

J is TRBJ1-5 and V is TRBV19; maybe TRBD1 (6 bases). The germline V gene has CDR1 LNHDA and CDR2 SQIVND (reference sequence). This CDR3 region has 15 residues. V was shortened by 3 bases and J by 5 bases, with 14 bases between the two germline ends. The CDR3 region has the DNA TGTGCCAGTAGTATGGGGCCGGGGGCGGATCAGCCCCAGCATTTT. Translation: CASSMGPGADQPQHF.

This clonotype was seen at least ten times. The chain uses TRBV20-1 and TRBJ2-5, with TRBD2 identical over 7 bases. After removal of 5 bases from V and 5 bases from J, the junction contained 2 bases not matched to a gene. In germline, CDR1 is DFQATT, CDR2 SNEGSKA (reference sequence). The CDR3 contains 11 residues. The CDR3 sequence: CSAVGGETQYF. The CDR3 DNA follows: TGCAGTGCTGTCGGGGGGGAGACCCAGTACTTC.

This clonotype was recorded a few times. The chain links TRBV6-1 to TRBJ1-6; D is perhaps TRBD1 (6 bases). CDR1 is MNHNS and CDR2 is SASEGT in the germline V gene. V was pared by 7 bases and J by 7 bases, with 20 bases between. The CDR3 spans 16 residues. The CDR3 coding sequence is TGTGCCAGCACCGTACTCCGACAGGTCTCAAATTCACCCCTCCACTTT. Translating it yields CASTVLRQVSNSPLHF.

This clonotype was found many times. The V call is TRBV20-1, the J call TRBJ2-2, with unresolved D. Trimming left V 3 bases short and J 7 bases short, with 6 bases between. The CDR3 contains 11 residues. CDR1 and CDR2 from the germline V gene are DFQATT and SNEGSKA (reference sequence). The DNA for the CDR3 is TGCAGTGCTAGTCTCGTCGGGGAGCTGTTTTTT. Encoded protein: CSASLVGELFF.

The chain recombines TRBV28 with TRBJ2-2; no clear D gene. The V end lost 5 bases, the J end lost 2 bases, and 12 bases lay between the germline ends. The CDR3 is made up of 15 amino acids. Germline loops: CDR1 MDHEN, CDR2 SYDVKM. In nucleotides, the CDR3 is TGTGCCAGCAGTGATTTGCGTCTTAACACCGGGGAGCTGTTTTTT. Protein product: CASSDLRLNTGELFF.

This clonotype came up once. Since a much larger clone is just one base distant, this may be a read error. CDR3 DNA: TGTGTCAGCTCACCTGGCAAAACTGAGCAGTACTTC. Amino acid sequence: CVSSPGKTEQYF. This sequence joins TRBV18 and TRBJ2-7; no definite D call. Germline assignment: CDR1 KGHSH and CDR2 LQKENI. The length of the CDR3 is 12 residues.

Only a few counts were recorded for this clonotype. J is TRBJ1-6 and V is TRBV20-1; D is undetermined. V gave up 2 bases and J gave up 0 bases, with 11 bases separating them. The CDR3 is 16 amino acids. CDR1 and CDR2 from the germline V gene are DFQATT and SNEGSKA (reference sequence). CDR3 residues: CSARFSGSSYNSPLHF. CDR3 nucleotide sequence: TGCAGTGCTAGATTCAGTGGGAGCTCCTATAATTCACCCCTCCACTTT.